These 22 T cell receptor beta chains share one sample of origin, sequenced in a study of regulatory T cells in long-lasting Graves disease. Specified time point: newly diagnosed GD, antithyroid drugs for less than 3 months. Isolated PBMC RNA provided the starting material for the TCR library. Construction of TCR beta libraries relied on iRepertoire HTBI primers and on Arm-PCR targeting CDR3 regions. One entry per CDR3 protein results from TCRdb running MiXCR on the multiplex PCR reads. The sample lists 400,000 to 650,000 distinct CDR3 sequences, approximately 16% occurring once. The sample was also reused in another study, on T cells in Graves' hyperthyroidism and ophthalmopathy.

The input for sequencing was peripheral blood mononuclear cells (PBMCs), taken at new diagnosis, from a patient treated with antithyroid drugs. The receptors were gathered from a woman aged 35-60 years with Graves disease.

To note about this clonotype: Its ends do not fully match the called genes, so a read error is possible. The gene calls are TRBV7-9 and TRBJ1-4, with D hard to call. The CDR3 has 18 residues. Germline loops: CDR1 SEHNR, CDR2 FQNEAQ (reference sequence). As DNA, the CDR3 is TGTGCCTGCAGCTTCGCCGGTTGGAAGGTAGAAACTAATGAAAAACTGTTTTTT. It is translated as CACSFAGWKVETNEKLFF.

On this clonotype: The conserved closing phenylalanine or tryptophan is absent in this CDR3, likely reflecting a read error. Because the CDR3's place on the DNA is in doubt, the DNA is left out and the CDR3 is given as listed by TCRdb. This chain uses TRBV6-5 with TRBJ2-3. Germline CDR1 reads MNHEY; CDR2 reads SVGAGI. Ends included, the CDR3 has 11 residues. The CDR3 sequence is CASSYDNEQFL.

This clonotype was detected a few times. The gene calls are TRBV19 and TRBJ1-1; D ambiguous. Trimming took off 5 bases at V and 4 bases at J, with 8 bases between the two ends. The CDR3 is 12 residues long. Per germline, CDR1 LNHDA and CDR2 SQIVND (reference sequence). The CDR3 spells CASSVYGTEAFF. Here the CDR3 DNA reads TGTGCCAGTAGTGTTTATGGCACTGAAGCTTTCTTT. Looking up the rest from reference TRBV19 and TRBJ1-1 gives the full variable domain: DGGITQSPKYLFRKEGQNVTLSCEQNLNHDAMYWYRQDPGQGLRLIYYSQIVNDFQKGDIAEGYSVSREKKESFPLTVTSAQKNPTAFYLCASSVYGTEAFFGQGTRLTVV.

The CDR3, as DNA: TGTGCCAGCAGCTACGGACTAGCGGACTACGAGCAGTACTTC. Translation gives CASSYGLADYEQYF. V and J are TRBV5-4 and TRBJ2-7; TRBD2 agrees at 10 bases. V trimming: 3 bases; J trimming: 3 bases; junction bases outside the gene matches: 3. The CDR3 loop spans 14 amino acids. Germline assignment: CDR1 SGHNT and CDR2 YYREEE (reference sequence). Combining the CDR3 with reference TRBV5-4 and TRBJ2-7 gives the whole variable domain ETGVTQSPTHLIKTRGQQVTLRCSSQSGHNTVSWYQQALGQGPQFIFQYYREEENGRGNFPPRFSGLQFPNYSSELNVNALELDDSALYLCASSYGLADYEQYFGPGTRLTVT.

Comment on this clonotype: Since a much larger clone is just one base distant, this may be a read error. This chain connects TRBV28 to TRBJ2-1, with 7 bases lining up with TRBD1. This CDR3 has 17 residues. Germline V gene data show CDR1 as MDHEN and CDR2 as SYDVKM. The DNA for the CDR3 is TGTGCCAGCAGTTTAGCCTTCGGGACAGCGACATACAATGAGCAGCTCTTC. This codes for CASSLAFGTATYNEQLF.

Worth noting for this clonotype: Given a much more abundant clone one base away, this may be a read error. The chain employs TRBV6-5 and TRBJ1-1, with D unclear. CDR1 and CDR2 (germline): MNHEY, SVGAGI. CDR3 length: 15 amino acids. V lost 4 bases and J 1 base, leaving 13 bases between the germline ends. The CDR3, as DNA: TGTGCCAGCAGTTGCTCGTATCGGTGGAACACTGAAGCTTTCTTT. Protein product: CASSCSYRWNTEAFF.

The rearrangement joins TRBV6-1 to TRBJ2-3; D remains ambiguous. CDR1 is MNHNS and CDR2 is SASEGT in the germline V gene. This CDR3 has 11 residues. The V gene lost 7 bases and the J gene lost 4 bases, with 6 bases spanning the gap. The CDR3: CASTFSDTQYF. The CDR3 bases are TGTGCCAGCACTTTTTCAGATACGCAGTATTTT.

The V call is TRBV5-4, the J call TRBJ2-3; 8 bases align to TRBD2. CDR1 and CDR2 (germline): SGHNT, YYREEE (reference sequence). V lost 3 bases to trimming and J lost 2 bases; unmatched junction nucleotides: 5. The length of the CDR3 is 15 residues. As DNA, the CDR3 is TGTGCCAGCAGCTACGGGCGGGGGGACACAGATACGCAGTATTTT. As protein: CASSYGRGDTDTQYF.

This clonotype was seen a few times. The chain has TRBV24-1 and TRBJ1-1, with a tentative D call TRBD1 (6 bases). Germline CDR1 KGHDR, CDR2 SFDVKD. The CDR3 loop spans 9 amino acids. Trimming stripped 8 bases from V and 12 bases from J, with 9 bases between. CDR3 protein: CATTGATFF. CDR3 bases: TGTGCCACCACAGGGGCGACTTTCTTT.

About this clonotype itself: This may be a read error: a much more frequent sequence differs by one nucleotide. The chain links TRBV6-1 to TRBJ1-2; D is ambiguous. In germline, CDR1 is MNHNS, CDR2 SASEGT. The CDR3 length is 8 residues. With 8 bases removed from V and 6 bases from J, the gap between germline ends came to 1 base. Here the CDR3 DNA reads TGTGCCAGCCATGGCTACACCTTC. The encoded protein is CASHGYTF.

The CDR3 DNA reads TGTGCCTGGAGTGCCAGGGGGAGCACTGAAGCTTTCTTT. Its translation is CAWSARGSTEAFF. The V gene is TRBV30, the J gene TRBJ1-1; 7 bases align to TRBD1. This CDR3 is 13 amino acids long. CDR1 and CDR2 (germline): GTSNPN, SVGIG (reference sequence). V lost 1 base and J lost 4; bases outside the gene matches: 3.

This clonotype has ten or more counts. The chain uses TRBV18 and TRBJ2-7; D remains unclear. CDR3 length: 13 residues. CDR1 is KGHSH and CDR2 is LQKENI in the germline V gene. The V and J ends lost 1 base and 3 bases respectively, with 7 bases between them. The CDR3 protein is CASSPHMIYEQYF. The CDR3, as DNA: TGTGCCAGCTCACCACACATGATCTACGAGCAGTACTTC.

This clonotype was seen only a few times. This chain links TRBV6-1 with TRBJ1-1; no clear D gene. The germline V gene has CDR1 MNHNS and CDR2 SASEGT. CDR3 length: 12 amino acids. Trimming left V 6 bases short and J 4 bases short, with 9 bases between. The CDR3 loop reads CASRTSVTEAFF. CDR3 sequence (DNA): TGTGCCAGCAGAACAAGCGTCACTGAAGCTTTCTTT.

This clonotype appeared many times. At one end, the junction sequence differs from germline, possibly due to a read error. The chain joins TRBV2 to TRBJ2-1, with TRBD1 matching over 9 bases. Germline CDR1 is SNHLY and CDR2 is FYNNEI. CDR3 length equals 14 residues. The CDR3 reads CASSGLTPGTGMLF. The CDR3 coding sequence is TGTGCCAGCAGTGGCCTTACGCCCGGGACAGGGATGCTCTTC.

There are a few counts of this clonotype. The chain carries TRBV28 and TRBJ2-7; D uncertain. The CDR3 sequence is 12 residues long. V was trimmed by 6 bases and J by 4 bases, leaving 10 bases between them. Germline-derived CDR1 and CDR2 are MDHEN and SYDVKM. The CDR3 DNA follows: TGTGCCAGCAGCCCGGCGGTATACGAGCAGTACTTC. The encoded protein is CASSPAVYEQYF.

This clonotype was picked up many times. The CDR3 DNA reads as TGTGCCAGCAGTGAAGCTGGGGTCACTGAAGCTTTCTTT. Its translation is CASSEAGVTEAFF. The gene calls are TRBV6-1 and TRBJ1-1, with unresolved D. Germline CDR1 reads MNHNS; CDR2 reads SASEGT. This CDR3 comprises 13 residues. V lost 0 bases to trimming and J lost 4 bases, with 6 bases between them.

About this clonotype itself: This may come from a read error, since a much larger clone is one base off. The V gene is TRBV29-1, the J gene TRBJ2-1; 7 nucleotides match TRBD1. The germline V gene has CDR1 SQVTM and CDR2 ANQGSEA. The CDR3 consists of 14 residues. The J segment lost 13 bases and the V segment lost 5 bases, leaving 17 bases of the junction unmatched. The CDR3: CSVRSSGQKETQFF. The DNA for the CDR3 is TGCAGCGTTAGATCCTCGGGACAGAAAGAGACCCAGTTCTTC.

There are many counts of this clonotype. The chain joins TRBV7-2 to TRBJ1-1, with D tentatively TRBD1 (6 bases). The CDR3 is made up of 12 amino acids. Trimming took 3 bases from V and 7 from J, leaving 9 bases between them. Germline CDR1 SGHTA, CDR2 FQGNSA. The CDR3 sequence: CASSFSDSEAFF. Written as DNA, the CDR3 is TGTGCCAGCAGCTTCTCGGACAGTGAAGCTTTCTTT.

This clonotype was recorded many times. CDR3 in DNA: TGTGCCAGCAGCCAAATGGCGGGTTCCGAGACCCAGTACTTC. Amino acids: CASSQMAGSETQYF. The V and J genes are TRBV3-1 and TRBJ2-5, with D tentatively TRBD2 (5 bases). V gave up 2 bases and J gave up 5 bases, with 12 bases separating them. The CDR3 runs 14 residues. Germline-derived CDR1 and CDR2 are LGHDT and YNNKEL (reference sequence).

This clonotype was counted at least ten times. The V gene is TRBV2, the J gene TRBJ2-1; 10 nucleotides line up with TRBD2. Germline V gene sequence: CDR1 SNHLY, CDR2 FYNNEI. The CDR3 is made up of 15 amino acids. After removal of 2 bases from V and 4 bases from J, the junction contained 2 bases not matched to a gene. Here the CDR3 reads CASSELAGVYNEQFF. The CDR3 DNA follows: TGTGCCAGCAGTGAACTAGCGGGGGTTTACAATGAGCAGTTCTTC.

The table lists this clonotype with a few counts. The chain uses TRBV18 and TRBJ1-1; D remains unclear. Trimming removed 0 bases from V and 3 bases from J, with 11 bases in between. The CDR3 is made up of 15 amino acids. Germline-derived CDR1 and CDR2 are KGHSH and LQKENI. CDR3 nucleotides: TGTGCCAGCTCACCACCGGGCCGGGAGGACACTGAAGCTTTCTTT. Its protein is CASSPPGREDTEAFF.

The sample holds many counts of this clonotype. J is TRBJ2-3 and V is TRBV7-2; a possible D gene is TRBD1 (6 bases). Germline CDR1 is SGHTA and CDR2 is FQGNSA. CDR3 length equals 16 residues. Between the trimmed V and J ends, which lost 0 bases and 3 bases, there was a span of 13 bases. CDR3 region: CASSLARGPKTDTQYF. CDR3 in DNA: TGTGCCAGCAGCTTAGCCAGGGGTCCTAAAACAGATACGCAGTATTTT.